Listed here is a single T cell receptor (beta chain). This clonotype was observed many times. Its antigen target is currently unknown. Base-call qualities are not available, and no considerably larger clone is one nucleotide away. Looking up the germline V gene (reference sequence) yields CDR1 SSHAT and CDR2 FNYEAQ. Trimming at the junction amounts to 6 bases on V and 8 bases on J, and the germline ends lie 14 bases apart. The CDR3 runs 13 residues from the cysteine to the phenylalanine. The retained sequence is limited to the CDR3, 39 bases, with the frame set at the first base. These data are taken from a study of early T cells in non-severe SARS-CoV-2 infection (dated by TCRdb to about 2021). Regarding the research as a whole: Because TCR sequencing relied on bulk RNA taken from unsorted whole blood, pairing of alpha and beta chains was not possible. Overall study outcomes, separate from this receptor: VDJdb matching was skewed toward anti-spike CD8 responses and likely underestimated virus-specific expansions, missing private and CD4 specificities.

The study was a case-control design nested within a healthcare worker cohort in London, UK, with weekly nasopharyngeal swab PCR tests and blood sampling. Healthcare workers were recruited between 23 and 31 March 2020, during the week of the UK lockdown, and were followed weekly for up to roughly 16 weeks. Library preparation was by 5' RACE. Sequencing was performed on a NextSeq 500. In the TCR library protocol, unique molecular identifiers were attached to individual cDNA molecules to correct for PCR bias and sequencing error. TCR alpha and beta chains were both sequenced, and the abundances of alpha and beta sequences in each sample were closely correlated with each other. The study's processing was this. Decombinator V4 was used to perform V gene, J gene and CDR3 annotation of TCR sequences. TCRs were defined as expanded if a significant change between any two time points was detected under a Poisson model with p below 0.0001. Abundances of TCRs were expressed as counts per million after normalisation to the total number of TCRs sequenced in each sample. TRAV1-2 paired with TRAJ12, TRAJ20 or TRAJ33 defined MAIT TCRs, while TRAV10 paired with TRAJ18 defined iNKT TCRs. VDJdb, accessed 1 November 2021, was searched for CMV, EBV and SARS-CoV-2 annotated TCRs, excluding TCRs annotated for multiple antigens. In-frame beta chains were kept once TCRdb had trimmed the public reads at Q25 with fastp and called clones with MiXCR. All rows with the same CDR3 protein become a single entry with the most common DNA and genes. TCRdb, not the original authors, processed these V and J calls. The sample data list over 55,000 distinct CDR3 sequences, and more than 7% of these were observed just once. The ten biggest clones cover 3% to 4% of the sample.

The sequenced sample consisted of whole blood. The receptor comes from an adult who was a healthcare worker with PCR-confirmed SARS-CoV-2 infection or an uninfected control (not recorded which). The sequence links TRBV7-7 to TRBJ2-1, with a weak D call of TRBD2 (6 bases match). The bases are TGTGCCAGCAGTCGACGGGAGAAGGATGAGCAGTTCTTC. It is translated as CASSRREKDEQFF.